This T cell receptor beta chain was sequenced during a study of blood T cells in healthy people across ages. Germline values: CDR1 DFQATT, CDR2 SNEGSKA (reference sequence). The V end was cut by 6 bases, the J end by 4 bases, with 12 bases between. The CDR3 spans 12 residues. This clonotype showed up just a few times. Its antigen is unknown. General study points: Strongly correlated with naive T cell percentage was TCR beta diversity. Leaving the PBMCs unsorted stopped any conclusive comparison of naive versus antigen-experienced cells.

The use of a sample-barcoded 5' primer and a J-beta primer mix characterized a second PCR of about 6 to 11 cycles. TCRdb reprocessed the 5' RACE reads with MiXCR, giving one entry per CDR3 protein. This sample carries roughly 800,000 distinct CDR3 sequences, 58% of them seen once, and the ten largest clones take 20% to 25%. Isolated per sample were at least 7 million PBMCs. Material: blood. This receptor was identified in a man aged 30-40 years in good health. The chain couples TRBV20-1 to TRBJ2-5; tentatively, D is TRBD1 (6 bases). The CDR3 coding sequence is TGCAGTGCAATAAGGGGGACAGAGACCCAGTACTTC. Translating gives CSAIRGTETQYF.